These T cell receptor beta chains were read from a single sample in a study of T cells expressing NK-cell markers. For each CDR3 protein, TCRdb gives one entry from its re-call of the 5' RACE reads, without DNA. The sample has some 440,000 distinct CDR3 sequences. The sequencing input was blood T cells: a sorted CD56 or NKG2C T cell subset, CD4+ or CD8+ T cells, or bulk PBMC T cells (not recorded which). These receptor sequences come from a woman between 50 and 59 years old in good health. CDR3s include the opening cysteine and the closing phenylalanine or tryptophan.

j_gene | v_gene | CDR3aa
TRBJ2-5 | TRBV12-3/TRBV12-4 | CASRILSGTQYF
TRBJ2-1 | TRBV3-1 | CASSQDLSRVEQFF
TRBJ2-1 | TRBV7-3 | CASSTAASSYNEQFF
TRBJ2-3 | TRBV7-8 | CASSLGSSPYGADTQYF
TRBJ1-1 | TRBV20-1 | CGTGAAGTEAFF
TRBJ2-3 | TRBV28 | CASVLPSTDTQYF
TRBJ1-1 | TRBV7-2 | CASRDIGGGITEAFF
TRBJ2-1 | TRBV4-2 | CASSQDLPGLGYSPEQFF
TRBJ2-3 | TRBV12-3/TRBV12-4 | CASTKGRVSTDTQYF
TRBJ2-7 | TRBV6-1 | CASSEAVGTTYEQYF
TRBJ2-2 | TRBV12-5 | CASGLVFSGSLVTGELFF
TRBJ2-1 | TRBV4-1 | CASSRGLAGSPYNEQFF
TRBJ2-5 | TRBV4-2 | CASSQDLVGGQETQYF
TRBJ2-1 | TRBV7-9 | CASSLLAGVPNEQFF
TRBJ2-2 | TRBV18 | CASSPLGQGIGTGELFF
TRBJ2-7 | TRBV21-1 | CASSKGVSGTGPNEQYF
TRBJ2-1 | TRBV3-1 | CASSPFAGPRRFF
TRBJ2-1 | TRBV7-6 | CASSLALGTSLYNEQFF
TRBJ2-7 | TRBV4-1 | CASSQGAVSLREQYF
TRBJ1-2 | TRBV14 | CASSQVQGYGYTF
TRBJ2-1 | TRBV12-3/TRBV12-4 | CASQSSGRKYNEQFF
TRBJ2-1 | TRBV5-1 | CASSFGGEQFF
TRBJ2-5 | TRBV10-3 | CAISEGGRGETQYF
TRBJ2-3 | TRBV12-3/TRBV12-4 | CASRPGLAGVLDTQYF
TRBJ1-2 | TRBV4-1 | CASSQTQGDYGYTF
TRBJ1-5 | TRBV16 | CASSDRDSNQPQHF
TRBJ2-1 | TRBV7-9 | CASMAGLYNEQFF
TRBJ2-6 | TRBV4-1 | CASRNQGGRGANVLTF
TRBJ1-2 | TRBV12-3/TRBV12-4 | CASTVGQGAIAGYTF